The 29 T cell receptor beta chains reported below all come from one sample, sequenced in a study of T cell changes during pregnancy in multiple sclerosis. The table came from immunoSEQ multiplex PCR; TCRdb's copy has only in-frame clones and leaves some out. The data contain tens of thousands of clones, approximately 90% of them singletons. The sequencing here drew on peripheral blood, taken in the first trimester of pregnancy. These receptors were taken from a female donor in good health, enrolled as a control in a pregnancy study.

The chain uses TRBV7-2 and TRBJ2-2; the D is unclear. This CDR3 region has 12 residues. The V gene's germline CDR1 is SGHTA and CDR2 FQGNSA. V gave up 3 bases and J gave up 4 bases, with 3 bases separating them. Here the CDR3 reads CASSFSTGELFF. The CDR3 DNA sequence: TGTGCCAGCAGCTTTAGCACCGGGGAGCTGTTTTTT. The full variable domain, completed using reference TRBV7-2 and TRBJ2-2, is GAGVSQSPSNKVTEKGKDVELRCDPISGHTALYWYRQSLGQGLEFLIYFQGNSAPDKSGLPSDRFSAERTGGSVSTLTIQRTQQEDSAVYLCASSFSTGELFFGEGSRLTVL.

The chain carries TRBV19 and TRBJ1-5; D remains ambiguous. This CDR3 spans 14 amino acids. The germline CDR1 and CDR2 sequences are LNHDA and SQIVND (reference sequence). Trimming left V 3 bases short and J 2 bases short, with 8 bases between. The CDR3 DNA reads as TGTGCCAGTAGTATCGTCCCGGGCAATCAGCCCCAGCATTTT. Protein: CASSIVPGNQPQHF.

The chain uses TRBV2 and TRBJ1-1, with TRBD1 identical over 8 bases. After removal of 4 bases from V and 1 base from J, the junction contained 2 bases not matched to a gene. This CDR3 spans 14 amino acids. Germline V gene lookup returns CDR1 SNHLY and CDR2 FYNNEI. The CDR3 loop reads CASSGDRSNTEAFF. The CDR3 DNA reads TGTGCCAGCAGTGGGGACAGGTCGAACACTGAAGCTTTCTTT.

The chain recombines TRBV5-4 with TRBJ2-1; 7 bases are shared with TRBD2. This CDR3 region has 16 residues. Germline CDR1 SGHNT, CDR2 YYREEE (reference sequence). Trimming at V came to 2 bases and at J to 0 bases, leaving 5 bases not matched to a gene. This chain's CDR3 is CASSLGGGSSYNEQFF. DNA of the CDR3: TGTGCCAGCAGCTTAGGCGGGGGAAGCTCCTACAATGAGCAGTTCTTC.

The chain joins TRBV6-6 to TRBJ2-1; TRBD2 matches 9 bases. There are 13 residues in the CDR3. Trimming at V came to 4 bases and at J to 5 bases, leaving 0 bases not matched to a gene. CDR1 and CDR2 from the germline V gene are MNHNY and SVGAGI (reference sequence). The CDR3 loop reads CASSWTSDNEQFF. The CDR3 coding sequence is TGTGCCAGCAGTTGGACTAGCGACAATGAGCAGTTCTTC.

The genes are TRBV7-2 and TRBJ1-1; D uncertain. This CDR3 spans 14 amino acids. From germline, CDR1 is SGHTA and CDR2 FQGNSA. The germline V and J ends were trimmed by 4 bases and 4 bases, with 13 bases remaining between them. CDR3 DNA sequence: TGTGCCAGCAGCTCAACAGCATTGGTCACTGAAGCTTTCTTT. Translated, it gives CASSSTALVTEAFF.

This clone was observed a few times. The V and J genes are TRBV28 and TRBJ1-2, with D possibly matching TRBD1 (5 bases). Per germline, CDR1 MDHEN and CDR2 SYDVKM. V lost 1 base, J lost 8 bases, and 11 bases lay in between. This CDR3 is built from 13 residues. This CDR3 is CASSLLAGSGYTF. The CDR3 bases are TGTGCCAGCAGTTTATTAGCAGGGTCGGGCTACACCTTC.

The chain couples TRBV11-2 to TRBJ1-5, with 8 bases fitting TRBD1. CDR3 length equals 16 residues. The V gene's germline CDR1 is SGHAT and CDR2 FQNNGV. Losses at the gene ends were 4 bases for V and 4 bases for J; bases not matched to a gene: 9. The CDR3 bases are TGTGCCAGCAGCTCCGGGGACAGGTTCGGGAATCAGCCCCAGCATTTT. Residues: CASSSGDRFGNQPQHF.

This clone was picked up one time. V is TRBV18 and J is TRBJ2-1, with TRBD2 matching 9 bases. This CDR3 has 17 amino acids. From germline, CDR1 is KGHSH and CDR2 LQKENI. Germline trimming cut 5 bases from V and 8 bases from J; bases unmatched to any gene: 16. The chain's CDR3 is CASSDLAGDTLGYEQFF. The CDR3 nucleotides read TGTGCCAGCTCAGACTTAGCGGGGGACACCCTGGGATATGAGCAGTTCTTC.

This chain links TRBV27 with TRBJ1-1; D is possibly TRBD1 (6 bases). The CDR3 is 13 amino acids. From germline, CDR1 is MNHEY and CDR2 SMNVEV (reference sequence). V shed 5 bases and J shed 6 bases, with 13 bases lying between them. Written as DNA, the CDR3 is TGTGCCAGCAGTAAGGACAGCCCCCCTGAAGCTTTCTTT. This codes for CASSKDSPPEAFF.

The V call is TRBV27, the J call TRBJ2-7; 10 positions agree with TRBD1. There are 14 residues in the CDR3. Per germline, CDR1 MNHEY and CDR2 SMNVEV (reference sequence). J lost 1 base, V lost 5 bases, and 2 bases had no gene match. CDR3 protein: CASSRTGGSYEQYF. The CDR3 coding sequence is TGTGCCAGCAGTCGGACAGGGGGTTCCTACGAGCAGTACTTC.

CDR3 DNA sequence: TGCAGCGTTCTAGCGGGAGTTGGCTACGAGCAGTACTTC. Amino acid sequence: CSVLAGVGYEQYF. The chain carries TRBV29-1 and TRBJ2-7; TRBD2 matches 10 bases. The CDR3 extends over 13 amino acids. V lost 5 bases to trimming and J lost 3 bases; unmatched junction nucleotides: 4. Looked up from germline, CDR1 is SQVTM and CDR2 is ANQGSEA.

CDR3 region: CASSQAGPGELFF. The CDR3 nucleotides read TGTGCCAGCAGCCAAGCAGGCCCCGGGGAGCTGTTTTTT. The chain has TRBV4-2 and TRBJ2-2; D ambiguous. V lost 1 base and J 6 bases, leaving 6 bases between the germline ends. Germline V gene lookup returns CDR1 LGHNA and CDR2 YNFKEQ. The CDR3 covers 13 residues.

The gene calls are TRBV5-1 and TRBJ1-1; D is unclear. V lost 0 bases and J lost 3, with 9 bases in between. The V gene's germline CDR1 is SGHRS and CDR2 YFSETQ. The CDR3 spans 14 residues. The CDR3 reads CASSLARSYTEAFF. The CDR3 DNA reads TGCGCCAGCAGCTTGGCCAGGTCGTACACTGAAGCTTTCTTT.

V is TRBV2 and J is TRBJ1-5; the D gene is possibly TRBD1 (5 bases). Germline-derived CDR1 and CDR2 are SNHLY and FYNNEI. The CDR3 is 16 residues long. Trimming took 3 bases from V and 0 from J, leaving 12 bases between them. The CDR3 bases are TGTGCCAGCAGTGAGGGGGGGTCTTATAGCAATCAGCCCCAGCATTTT. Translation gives CASSEGGSYSNQPQHF.

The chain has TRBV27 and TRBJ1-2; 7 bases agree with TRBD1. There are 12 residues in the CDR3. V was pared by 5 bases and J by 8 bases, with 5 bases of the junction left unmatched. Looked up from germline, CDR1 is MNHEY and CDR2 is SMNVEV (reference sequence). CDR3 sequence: CASSTTGYGYTF. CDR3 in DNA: TGTGCCAGCAGTACGACAGGGTACGGCTACACCTTC.

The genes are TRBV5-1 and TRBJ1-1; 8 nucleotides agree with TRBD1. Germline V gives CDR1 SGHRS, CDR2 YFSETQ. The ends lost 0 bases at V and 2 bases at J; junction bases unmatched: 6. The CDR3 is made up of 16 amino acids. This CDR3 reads CASSLAGQGPNTEAFF. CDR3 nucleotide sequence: TGCGCCAGCAGCTTGGCCGGACAGGGACCTAACACTGAAGCTTTCTTT.

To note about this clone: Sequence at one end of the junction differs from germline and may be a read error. CDR3: CASSPTGDYRIF. The CDR3, as DNA: TGCGCCAGCAGCCCCACGGGGGATTATAGGATTTTC. This rearrangement joins TRBV4-1 to TRBJ2-7; tentative D call: TRBD2 (6 bases). The CDR3 spans 12 residues. Germline V gives CDR1 MGHRA, CDR2 YSYEKL.

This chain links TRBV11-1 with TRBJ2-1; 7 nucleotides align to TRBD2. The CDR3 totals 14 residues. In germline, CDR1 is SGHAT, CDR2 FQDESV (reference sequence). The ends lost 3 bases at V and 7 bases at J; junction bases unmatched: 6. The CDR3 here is CASSFGRGGNEQFF. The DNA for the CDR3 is TGTGCCAGCAGCTTCGGCCGGGGAGGGAATGAGCAGTTCTTC. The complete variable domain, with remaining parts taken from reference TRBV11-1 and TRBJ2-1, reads EAEVAQSPRYKITEKSQAVAFWCDPISGHATLYWYRQILGQGPELLVQFQDESVVDDSQLPKDRFSAERLKGVDSTLKIQPAELGDSAMYLCASSFGRGGNEQFFGPGTRLTVL.

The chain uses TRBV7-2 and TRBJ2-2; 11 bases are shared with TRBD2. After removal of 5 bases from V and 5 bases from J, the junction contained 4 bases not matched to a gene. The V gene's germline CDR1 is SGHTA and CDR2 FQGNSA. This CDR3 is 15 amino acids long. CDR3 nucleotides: TGTGCCAGCAGCCCCATAGCGGGGGGGACCGGGGAGCTGTTTTTT. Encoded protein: CASSPIAGGTGELFF.

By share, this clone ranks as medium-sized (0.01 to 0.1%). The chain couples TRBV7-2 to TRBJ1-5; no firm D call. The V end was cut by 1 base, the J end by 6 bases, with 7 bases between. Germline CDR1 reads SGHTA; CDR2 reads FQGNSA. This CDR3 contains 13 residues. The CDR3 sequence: CASSLDGSQPQHF. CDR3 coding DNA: TGTGCCAGCAGCTTAGATGGCTCTCAGCCCCAGCATTTT.

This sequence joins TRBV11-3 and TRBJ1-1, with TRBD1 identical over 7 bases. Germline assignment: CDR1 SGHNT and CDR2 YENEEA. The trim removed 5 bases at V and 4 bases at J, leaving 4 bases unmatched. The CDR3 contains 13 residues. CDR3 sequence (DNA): TGTGCCAGCAGCAGTGGGACAGCCACTGAAGCTTTCTTT. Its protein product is CASSSGTATEAFF.

The CDR3 reads CASSLAGGQNTEAFF. CDR3 DNA sequence: TGCGCCAGCAGCTTGGCAGGAGGGCAGAACACTGAAGCTTTCTTT. This chain joins TRBV5-1 and TRBJ1-1; the D is unclear. Per the germline V gene, CDR1 is SGHRS and CDR2 is YFSETQ. There are 15 residues in the CDR3. The V end lost 0 bases, the J end lost 1 base, and 10 bases lay between the germline ends.

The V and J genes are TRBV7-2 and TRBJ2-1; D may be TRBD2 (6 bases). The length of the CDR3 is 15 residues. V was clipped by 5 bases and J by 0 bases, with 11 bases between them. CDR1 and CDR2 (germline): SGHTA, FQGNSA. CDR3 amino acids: CASSTNGGSYNEQFF. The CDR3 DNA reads TGTGCCAGCAGCACAAACGGGGGCTCCTACAATGAGCAGTTCTTC.

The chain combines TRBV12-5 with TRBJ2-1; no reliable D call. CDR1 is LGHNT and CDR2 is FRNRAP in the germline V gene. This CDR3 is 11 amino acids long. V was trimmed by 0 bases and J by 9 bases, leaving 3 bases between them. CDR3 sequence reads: CASGLVLEQFF. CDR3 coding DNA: TGTGCTAGTGGTTTGGTACTTGAGCAGTTCTTC.

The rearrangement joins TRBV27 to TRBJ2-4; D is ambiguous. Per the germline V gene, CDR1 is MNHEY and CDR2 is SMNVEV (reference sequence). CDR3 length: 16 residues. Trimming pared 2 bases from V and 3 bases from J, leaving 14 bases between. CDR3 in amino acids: CASSLGDPEDKNIQYF. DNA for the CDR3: TGTGCCAGCAGTTTAGGCGACCCCGAGGACAAAAACATTCAGTACTTC.

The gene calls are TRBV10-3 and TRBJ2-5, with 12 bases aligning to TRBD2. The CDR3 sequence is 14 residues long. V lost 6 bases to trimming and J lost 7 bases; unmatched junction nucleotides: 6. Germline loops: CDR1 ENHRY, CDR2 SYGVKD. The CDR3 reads CAISGTSGPGTQYF. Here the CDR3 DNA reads TGTGCCATCAGCGGGACTAGCGGGCCTGGGACCCAGTACTTC.

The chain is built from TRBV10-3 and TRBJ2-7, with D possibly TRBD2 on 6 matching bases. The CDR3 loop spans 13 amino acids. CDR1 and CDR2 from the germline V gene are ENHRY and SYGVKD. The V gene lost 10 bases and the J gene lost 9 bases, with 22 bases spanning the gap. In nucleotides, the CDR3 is TGTGCCAACCAAGCGGCGGGGTACAGTGCGCAGTACTTC. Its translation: CANQAAGYSAQYF.

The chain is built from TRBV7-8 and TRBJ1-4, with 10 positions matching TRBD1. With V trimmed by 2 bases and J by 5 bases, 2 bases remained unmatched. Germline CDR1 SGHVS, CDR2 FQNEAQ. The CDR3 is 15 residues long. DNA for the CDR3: TGTGCCAGCAGCTTATCGGGACAGGGGAATGAAAAACTGTTTTTT. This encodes CASSLSGQGNEKLFF.